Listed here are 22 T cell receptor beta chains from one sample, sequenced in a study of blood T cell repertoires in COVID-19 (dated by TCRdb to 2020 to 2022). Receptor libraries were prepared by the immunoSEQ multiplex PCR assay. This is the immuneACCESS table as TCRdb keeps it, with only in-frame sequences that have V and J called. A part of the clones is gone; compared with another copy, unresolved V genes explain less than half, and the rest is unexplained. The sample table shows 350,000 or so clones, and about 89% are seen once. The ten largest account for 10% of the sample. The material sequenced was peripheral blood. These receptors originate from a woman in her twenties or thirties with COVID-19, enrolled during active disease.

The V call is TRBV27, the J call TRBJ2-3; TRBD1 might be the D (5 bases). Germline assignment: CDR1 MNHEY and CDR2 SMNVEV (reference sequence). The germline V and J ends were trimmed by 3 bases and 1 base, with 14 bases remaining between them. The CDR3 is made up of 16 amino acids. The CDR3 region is CASSFRVRSGTDTQYF. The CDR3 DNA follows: TGTGCCAGCAGTTTCAGGGTGCGATCGGGCACAGATACGCAGTATTTT.

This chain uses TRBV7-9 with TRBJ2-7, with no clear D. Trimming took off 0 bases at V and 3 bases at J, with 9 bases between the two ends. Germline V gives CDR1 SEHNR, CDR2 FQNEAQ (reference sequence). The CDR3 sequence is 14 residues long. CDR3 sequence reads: CASSLARESYEQYF. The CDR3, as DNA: TGTGCCAGCAGCTTAGCCCGAGAAAGCTACGAGCAGTACTTC.

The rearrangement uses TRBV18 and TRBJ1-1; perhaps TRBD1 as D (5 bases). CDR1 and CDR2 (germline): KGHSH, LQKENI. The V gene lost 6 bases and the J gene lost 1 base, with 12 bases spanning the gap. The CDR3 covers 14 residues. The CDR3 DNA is TGTGCCAGCTCCCAAGACAGAGGGAACACTGAAGCTTTCTTT. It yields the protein CASSQDRGNTEAFF.

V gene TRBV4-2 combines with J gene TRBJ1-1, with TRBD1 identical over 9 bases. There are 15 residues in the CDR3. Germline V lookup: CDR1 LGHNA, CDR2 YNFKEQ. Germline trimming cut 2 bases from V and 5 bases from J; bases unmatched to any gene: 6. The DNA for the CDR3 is TGTGCCAGCAGCCAAAACCCCGGGACAGGGACTGAAGCTTTCTTT. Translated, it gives CASSQNPGTGTEAFF.

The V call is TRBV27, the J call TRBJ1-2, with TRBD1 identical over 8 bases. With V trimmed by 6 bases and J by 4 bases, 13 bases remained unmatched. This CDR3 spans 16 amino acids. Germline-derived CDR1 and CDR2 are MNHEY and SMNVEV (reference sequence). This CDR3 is CASSQAPGTGSYGYTF. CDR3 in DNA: TGTGCCAGCAGCCAAGCCCCCGGGACAGGTTCCTATGGCTACACCTTC.

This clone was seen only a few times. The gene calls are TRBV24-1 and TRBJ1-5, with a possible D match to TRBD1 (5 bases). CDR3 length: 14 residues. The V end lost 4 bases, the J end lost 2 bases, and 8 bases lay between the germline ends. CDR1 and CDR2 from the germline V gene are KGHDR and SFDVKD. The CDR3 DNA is TGTGCCACCAGTGAACGACAGCGCAATCAGCCCCAGCATTTT. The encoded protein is CATSERQRNQPQHF.

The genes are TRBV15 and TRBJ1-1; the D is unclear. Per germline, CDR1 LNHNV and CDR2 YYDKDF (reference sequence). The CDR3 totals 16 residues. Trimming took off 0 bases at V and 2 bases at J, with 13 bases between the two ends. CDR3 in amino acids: CATSRDLSQSNTEAFF. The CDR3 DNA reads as TGTGCCACCAGCAGAGATCTTTCACAATCAAACACTGAAGCTTTCTTT.

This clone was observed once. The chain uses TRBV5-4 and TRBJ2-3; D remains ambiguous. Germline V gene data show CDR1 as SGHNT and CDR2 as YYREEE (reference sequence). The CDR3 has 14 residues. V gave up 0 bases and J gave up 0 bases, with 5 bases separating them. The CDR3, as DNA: TGTGCCAGCAGCTTGGACAAGAGCACAGATACGCAGTATTTT. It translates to CASSLDKSTDTQYF.

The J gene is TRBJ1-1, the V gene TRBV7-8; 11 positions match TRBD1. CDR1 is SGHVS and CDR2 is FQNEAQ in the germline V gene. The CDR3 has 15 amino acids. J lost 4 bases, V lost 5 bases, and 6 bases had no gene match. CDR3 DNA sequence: TGTGCCAGCAGCAAAACGGGACAGGGGGGCACTGAAGCTTTCTTT. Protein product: CASSKTGQGGTEAFF.

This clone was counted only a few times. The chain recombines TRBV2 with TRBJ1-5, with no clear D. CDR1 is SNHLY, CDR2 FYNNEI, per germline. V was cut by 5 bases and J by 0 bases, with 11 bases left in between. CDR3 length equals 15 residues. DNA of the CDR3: TGTGCCAGCAGTTTCGATAGAAATAGCAATCAGCCCCAGCATTTT. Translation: CASSFDRNSNQPQHF. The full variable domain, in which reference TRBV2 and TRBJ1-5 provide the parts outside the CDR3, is EPEVTQTPSHQVTQMGQEVILRCVPISNHLYFYWYRQILGQKVEFLVSFYNNEISEKSEIFDDQFSVERPDGSNFTLKIRSTKLEDSAMYFCASSFDRNSNQPQHFGDGTRLSIL.

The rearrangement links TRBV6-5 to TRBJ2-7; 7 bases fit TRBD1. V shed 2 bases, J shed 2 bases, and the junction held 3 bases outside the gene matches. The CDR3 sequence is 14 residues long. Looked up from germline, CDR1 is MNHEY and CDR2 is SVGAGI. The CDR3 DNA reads TGTGCCAGCAGTTACCGGGACAGAACCTACGAGCAGTACTTC. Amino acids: CASSYRDRTYEQYF.

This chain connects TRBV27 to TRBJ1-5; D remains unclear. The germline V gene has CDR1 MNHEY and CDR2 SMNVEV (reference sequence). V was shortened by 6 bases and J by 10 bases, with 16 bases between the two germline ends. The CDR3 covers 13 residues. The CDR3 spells CASSVGASSPQHF. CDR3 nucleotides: TGTGCCAGCAGCGTGGGAGCCTCGAGCCCCCAGCATTTT.

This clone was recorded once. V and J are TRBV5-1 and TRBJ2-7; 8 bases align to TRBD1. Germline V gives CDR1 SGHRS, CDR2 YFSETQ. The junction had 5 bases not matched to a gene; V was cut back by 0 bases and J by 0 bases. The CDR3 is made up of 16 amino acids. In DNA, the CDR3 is TGCGCCAGCAGCTTGGGTGACAGGGGAAGCTCCTACGAGCAGTACTTC. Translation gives CASSLGDRGSSYEQYF.

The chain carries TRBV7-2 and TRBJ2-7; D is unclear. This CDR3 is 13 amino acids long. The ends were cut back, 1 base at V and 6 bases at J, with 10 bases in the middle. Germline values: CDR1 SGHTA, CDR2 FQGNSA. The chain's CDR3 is CASSLESSGEQYF. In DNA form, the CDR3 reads TGTGCCAGCAGCTTAGAATCGTCAGGCGAGCAGTACTTC.

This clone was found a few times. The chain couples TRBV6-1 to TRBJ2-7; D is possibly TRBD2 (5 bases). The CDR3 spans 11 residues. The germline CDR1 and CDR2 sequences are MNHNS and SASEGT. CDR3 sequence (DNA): TGTGCAACCGGGATCTCCTACGAGCAGTACTTC. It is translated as CATGISYEQYF.

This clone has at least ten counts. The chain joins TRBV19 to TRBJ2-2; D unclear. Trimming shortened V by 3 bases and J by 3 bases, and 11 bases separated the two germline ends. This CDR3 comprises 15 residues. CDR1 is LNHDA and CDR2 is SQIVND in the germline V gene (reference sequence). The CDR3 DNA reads TGTGCCAGTAGTATTCGGCAGGTTGACACCGGGGAGCTGTTTTTT. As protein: CASSIRQVDTGELFF.

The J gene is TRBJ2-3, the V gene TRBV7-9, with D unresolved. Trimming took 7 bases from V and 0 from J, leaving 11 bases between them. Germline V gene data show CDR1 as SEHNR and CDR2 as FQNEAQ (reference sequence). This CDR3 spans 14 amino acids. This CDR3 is CASTPLSSTDTQYF. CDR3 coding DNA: TGTGCCAGCACCCCTCTGTCTAGCACAGATACGCAGTATTTT.

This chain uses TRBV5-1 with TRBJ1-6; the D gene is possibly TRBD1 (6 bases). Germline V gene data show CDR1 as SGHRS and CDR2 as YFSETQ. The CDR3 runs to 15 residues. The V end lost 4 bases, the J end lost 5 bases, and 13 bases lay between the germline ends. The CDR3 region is CASSEQGLDNSPLHF. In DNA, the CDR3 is TGCGCCAGCAGCGAACAGGGTCTCGATAATTCACCCCTCCACTTT.

The CDR3 loop reads CASSLLAGAYNEQFF. The CDR3 DNA is TGTGCCAGCAGTTTGCTAGCGGGAGCCTACAATGAGCAGTTCTTC. This sequence joins TRBV27 and TRBJ2-1, with 10 bases matching TRBD2. Germline trimming cut 3 bases from V and 2 bases from J; bases unmatched to any gene: 1. Germline CDR1 and CDR2: MNHEY and SMNVEV (reference sequence). The CDR3 sequence is 15 residues long.

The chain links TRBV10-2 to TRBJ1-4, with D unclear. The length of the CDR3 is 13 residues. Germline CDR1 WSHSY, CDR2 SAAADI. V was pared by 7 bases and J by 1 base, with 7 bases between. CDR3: CASTPGTNEKLFF. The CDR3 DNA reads TGCGCCAGCACGCCGGGAACTAATGAAAAACTGTTTTTT.

CDR3 sequence: CASIKGDRGGGELFF. For the CDR3, the DNA is TGTGCCAGCATCAAAGGGGACAGGGGAGGCGGGGAGCTGTTTTTT. This chain connects TRBV2 to TRBJ2-2; TRBD1 matches at 10 bases. The germline V gene has CDR1 SNHLY and CDR2 FYNNEI. CDR3 length equals 15 residues. The ends lost 7 bases at V and 7 bases at J; junction bases unmatched: 9.

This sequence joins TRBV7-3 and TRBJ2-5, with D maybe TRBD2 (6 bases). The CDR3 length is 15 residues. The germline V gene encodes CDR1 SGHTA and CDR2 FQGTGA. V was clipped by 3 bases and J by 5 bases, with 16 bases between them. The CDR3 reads CASSLSSGELETQYF. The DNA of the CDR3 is TGTGCCAGCAGCTTGAGTAGCGGAGAGCTTGAGACCCAGTACTTC.